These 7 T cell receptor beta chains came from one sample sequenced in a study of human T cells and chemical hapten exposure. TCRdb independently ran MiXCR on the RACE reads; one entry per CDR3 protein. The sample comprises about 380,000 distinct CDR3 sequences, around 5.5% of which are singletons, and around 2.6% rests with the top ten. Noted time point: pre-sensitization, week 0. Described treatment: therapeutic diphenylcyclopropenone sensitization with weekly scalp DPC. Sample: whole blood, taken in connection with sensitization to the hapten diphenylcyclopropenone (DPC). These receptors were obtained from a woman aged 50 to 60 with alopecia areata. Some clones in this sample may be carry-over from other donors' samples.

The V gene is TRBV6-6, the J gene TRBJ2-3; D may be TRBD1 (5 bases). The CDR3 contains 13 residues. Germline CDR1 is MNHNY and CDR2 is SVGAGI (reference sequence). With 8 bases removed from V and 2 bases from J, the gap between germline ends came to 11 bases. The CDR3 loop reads CASVGPATDTQYF. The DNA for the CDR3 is TGTGCCAGCGTGGGGCCAGCCACAGATACGCAGTATTTT.

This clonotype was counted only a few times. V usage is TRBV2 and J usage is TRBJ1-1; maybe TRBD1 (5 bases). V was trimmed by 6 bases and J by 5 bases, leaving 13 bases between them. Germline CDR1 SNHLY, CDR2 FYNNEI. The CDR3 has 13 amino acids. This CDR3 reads CASRTLGDTEAFF. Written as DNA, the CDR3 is TGTGCCAGCAGAACCTTAGGGGATACTGAAGCTTTCTTT. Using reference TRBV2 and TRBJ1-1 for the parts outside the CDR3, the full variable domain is EPEVTQTPSHQVTQMGQEVILRCVPISNHLYFYWYRQILGQKVEFLVSFYNNEISEKSEIFDDQFSVERPDGSNFTLKIRSTKLEDSAMYFCASRTLGDTEAFFGQGTRLTVV.

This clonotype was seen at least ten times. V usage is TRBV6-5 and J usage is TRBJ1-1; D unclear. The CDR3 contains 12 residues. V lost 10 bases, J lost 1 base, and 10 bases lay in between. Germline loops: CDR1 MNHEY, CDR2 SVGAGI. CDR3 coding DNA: TGTGCCACGCGACGGGGGAACACTGAAGCTTTCTTT. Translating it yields CATRRGNTEAFF.

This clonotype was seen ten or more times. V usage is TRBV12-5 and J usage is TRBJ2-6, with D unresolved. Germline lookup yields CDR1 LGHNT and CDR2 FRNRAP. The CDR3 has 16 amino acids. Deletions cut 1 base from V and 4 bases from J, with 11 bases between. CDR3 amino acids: CASGLDRGAGANVLTF. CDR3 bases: TGTGCTAGTGGTTTGGATCGAGGCGCCGGGGCCAACGTCCTGACTTTC.

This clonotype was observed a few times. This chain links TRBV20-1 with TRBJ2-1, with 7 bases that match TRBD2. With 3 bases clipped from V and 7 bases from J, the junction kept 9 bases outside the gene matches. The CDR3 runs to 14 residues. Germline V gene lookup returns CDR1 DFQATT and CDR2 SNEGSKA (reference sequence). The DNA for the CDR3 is TGCAGTGCTAGGGTACTAGCGCCAAGTAATGAGCAGTTCTTC. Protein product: CSARVLAPSNEQFF.

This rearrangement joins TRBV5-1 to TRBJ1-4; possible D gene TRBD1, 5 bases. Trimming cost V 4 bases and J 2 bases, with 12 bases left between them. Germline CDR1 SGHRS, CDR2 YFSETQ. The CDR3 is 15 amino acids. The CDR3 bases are TGCGCCAGCAGCGTGGAGGGACGCACTAATGAAAAACTGTTTTTT. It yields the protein CASSVEGRTNEKLFF.

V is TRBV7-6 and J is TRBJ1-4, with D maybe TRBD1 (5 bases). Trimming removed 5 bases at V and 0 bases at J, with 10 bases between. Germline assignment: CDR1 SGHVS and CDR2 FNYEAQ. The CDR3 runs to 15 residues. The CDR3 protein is CASSLYRSTNEKLFF. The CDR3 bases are TGTGCCAGCAGCCTGTACAGGTCAACTAATGAAAAACTGTTTTTT.